The 14 T cell receptor beta chains in this list originate from one sample, sequenced in a study of T cell repertoires in cytomegalovirus infection. From the reads, TCRdb called clonotypes with MiXCR, one entry per CDR3 protein. In the table there are fewer than 950,000 distinct CDR3 sequences, approximately 29% of which are singletons. No antigen has been assigned to these receptors. The source material was cultured CD8+ T cells from PBMCs, sampled from culture after CMV antigen stimulation. These receptors all come from a human donor in good health (CMV status not recorded). Some clones in this sample may be carry-over from other donors' samples.

This chain joins TRBV19 and TRBJ1-2; D gene uncertain. This CDR3 region has 13 residues. Germline assignment: CDR1 LNHDA and CDR2 SQIVND (reference sequence). V lost 5 bases and J lost 4, with 11 bases in between. CDR3 protein: CASSPGYSYGYTF. In DNA form, the CDR3 reads TGTGCCAGTAGTCCCGGGTACAGCTATGGCTACACCTTC. Drawing the rest from reference TRBV19 and TRBJ1-2, the complete variable domain is DGGITQSPKYLFRKEGQNVTLSCEQNLNHDAMYWYRQDPGQGLRLIYYSQIVNDFQKGDIAEGYSVSREKKESFPLTVTSAQKNPTAFYLCASSPGYSYGYTFGSGTRLTVV.

This clonotype has more than one count but fewer than ten. V is TRBV7-6 and J is TRBJ2-2; possibly TRBD1 for D (5 bases). The V gene lost 5 bases and the J gene lost 3 bases, with 13 bases spanning the gap. The germline CDR1 and CDR2 sequences are SGHVS and FNYEAQ. CDR3 length: 15 residues. CDR3 coding DNA: TGTGCCAGCAGCCTCGGACACGTCTACACCGGGGAGCTGTTTTTT. Protein sequence: CASSLGHVYTGELFF.

V and J are TRBV27 and TRBJ1-6, with 12 bases aligning to TRBD1. Unmatched junction bases numbered 6, after V lost 5 bases and J lost 13 bases. CDR1 and CDR2 from the germline V gene are MNHEY and SMNVEV (reference sequence). This CDR3 spans 14 amino acids. CDR3 sequence reads: CASSAGTGGWPLHF. CDR3 nucleotide sequence: TGTGCCAGCAGTGCCGGGACAGGGGGCTGGCCCCTCCACTTT.

V is TRBV7-9 and J is TRBJ1-1, with unresolved D. Germline loops: CDR1 SEHNR, CDR2 FQNEAQ (reference sequence). V dropped 4 bases and J dropped 4 bases, with 13 bases sitting between them. This CDR3 has 14 amino acids. CDR3 protein: CASSSAPMGTEAFF. The CDR3 DNA is TGTGCCAGCAGCTCTGCCCCGATGGGCACTGAAGCTTTCTTT.

This clonotype was found a few times. V gene TRBV11-3 combines with J gene TRBJ2-1; possibly TRBD1 for D (6 bases). Germline CDR1 SGHNT, CDR2 YENEEA. V lost 5 bases to trimming and J lost 4 bases, with 15 bases between them. The CDR3 runs 15 residues. The DNA of the CDR3 is TGTGCCAGCAGCCGAGGACAGTCGAATTACAATGAGCAGTTCTTC. Translated: CASSRGQSNYNEQFF.

This clonotype was counted ten times or more. DNA for the CDR3: TGTGCCACCCGTCGGGCGGGGGGTTCCTACAATGAGCAGTTCTTC. This gives the protein CATRRAGGSYNEQFF. The chain combines TRBV24-1 with TRBJ2-1; 8 nucleotides match TRBD2. Germline V CDR1 and CDR2: KGHDR, SFDVKD. CDR3 length equals 15 residues. Trimming at V came to 9 bases and at J to 1 base, leaving 7 bases not matched to a gene.

This clonotype was recorded a few times. The V call is TRBV7-6, the J call TRBJ2-1; 12 bases line up with TRBD2. Germline-derived CDR1 and CDR2 are SGHVS and FNYEAQ. The V gene end was trimmed by 4 bases and the J gene end by 4 bases; junction bases not matched to a gene: 8. This CDR3 comprises 17 residues. The chain's CDR3 is CASSSLAGGHQYNEQFF. The CDR3 nucleotides read TGTGCCAGCAGCTCCCTAGCGGGGGGGCACCAGTACAATGAGCAGTTCTTC.

This clonotype was picked up many times. This chain uses TRBV7-2 with TRBJ1-4; D is perhaps TRBD1 (5 bases). Trimming removed 4 bases from V and 7 bases from J, with 19 bases in between. CDR1 and CDR2 from the germline V gene are SGHTA and FQGNSA. The CDR3 spans 16 residues. The CDR3 reads CASSSKQAGLSEKLFF. Written as DNA, the CDR3 is TGTGCCAGCAGCTCAAAACAGGCCGGTCTCAGTGAAAAACTGTTTTTT.

This clonotype was seen a few times. The CDR3 DNA reads as TGTGCCAGCAGTGATGACAGGGCCCACTTTGCGTCCTCTGGAAACACCATATATTTT. The encoded protein is CASSDDRAHFASSGNTIYF. The chain couples TRBV6-5 to TRBJ1-3; 7 nucleotides line up with TRBD1. Germline assignment: CDR1 MNHEY and CDR2 SVGAGI. Trimming took 5 bases from V and 0 from J; bases not matched to a gene: 16. The CDR3 has 19 residues.

The CDR3 is CAISDDALNTIYF. In DNA form, the CDR3 reads TGTGCCATCAGCGACGACGCGTTAAACACCATATATTTT. The chain combines TRBV10-3 with TRBJ1-3, with D uncertain. Trimming took off 6 bases at V and 6 bases at J, with 12 bases between the two ends. The CDR3 totals 13 residues. The germline V gene has CDR1 ENHRY and CDR2 SYGVKD.

V and J are TRBV27 and TRBJ1-5, with D uncertain. Trimming left V 1 base short and J 3 bases short, with 4 bases between. The germline V gene encodes CDR1 MNHEY and CDR2 SMNVEV (reference sequence). This CDR3 is built from 13 residues. The CDR3 coding sequence is TGTGCCAGCAGTTTATTCACCAATCAGCCCCAGCATTTT. Protein product: CASSLFTNQPQHF.

V is TRBV6-2 or TRBV6-3 and J is TRBJ2-3; D is unclear. CDR1 and CDR2 (germline): MNHEY, SVGEGT. The V end was cut by 2 bases, the J end by 7 bases, with 7 bases between. The length of the CDR3 is 12 residues. This CDR3 reads CASSYPINTQYF. The CDR3 DNA reads as TGTGCCAGCAGTTACCCTATTAATACGCAGTATTTT.

The genes are TRBV7-9 and TRBJ1-1; D remains ambiguous. CDR1 and CDR2 (germline): SEHNR, FQNEAQ (reference sequence). The CDR3 covers 12 residues. Trimming left V 3 bases short and J 4 bases short, with 6 bases between. CDR3 in amino acids: CASSLIATEAFF. CDR3 sequence (DNA): TGTGCCAGCAGCTTGATTGCCACTGAAGCTTTCTTT.

V usage is TRBV7-9 and J usage is TRBJ1-1; D is unresolved. Germline assignment: CDR1 SEHNR and CDR2 FQNEAQ (reference sequence). Trimming shortened V by 1 base and J by 8 bases, and 11 bases separated the two germline ends. This CDR3 region has 13 residues. This CDR3 reads CASSLVTVQEAFF. The CDR3 region has the DNA TGTGCCAGCAGCTTAGTGACGGTACAGGAAGCTTTCTTT.